A selection of T cell receptor beta chains follows, all from one sample in a study of blood T cell repertoires in COVID-19. Produced via immunoSEQ multiplex PCR; TCRdb's table is partial and in-frame only. The table includes 150,000 or so clones, about nine tenths detected once. The source material was peripheral blood. The receptors were sampled from a man older than 75 with acute or convalescent COVID-19. CDR3s include the opening cysteine and the closing phenylalanine or tryptophan. The order of the fields is clone size, V gene, D gene, J gene, CDR3 DNA, CDR3 protein. The D gene is left open where the match is weak. Only part of the rows carry a size: once, few, many, or a class if the clone is expanded.

.,TRBV3-1/TRBV3-2,.,TRBJ1-6,TGTGCCAGCAGCCCCTTCCCGGGGACTGGTAATTCACCCCTCCACTTT,CASSPFPGTGNSPLHF
.,TRBV7-3,TRBD1,TRBJ1-2,TGTGCCAGCAGCTTAGGCCCGGACAGGATTAACTATGGCTACACCTTC,CASSLGPDRINYGYTF
.,TRBV6-4,TRBD1,TRBJ1-1,TGTGCCAGCAGGGAACAGGGGAGGACTGAAGCTTTCTTT,CASREQGRTEAFF
.,TRBV5-6,.,TRBJ1-1,TGTGCCAGCAGTTCCCCTCAACAGGGGAACACTGAAGCTTTCTTT,CASSSPQQGNTEAFF
.,TRBV5-6,TRBD1,TRBJ2-1,TGTGCCAGCAGCTCCACAGGGGCTTCCTACAATGAGCAGTTCTTC,CASSSTGASYNEQFF
.,TRBV2,.,TRBJ1-1,TGTGCCAGCAACCGAGACAGGAACACTGAAGCTTTCTTT,CASNRDRNTEAFF
.,TRBV4-2,TRBD1,TRBJ2-2,TGTGCCAGCAGCCAAGATCGGACAGGGTCCGGGGAGCTGTTTTTT,CASSQDRTGSGELFF
.,TRBV27,TRBD1,TRBJ2-3,TGTGCCACCAGAAGGGGGCAGACGCAGTATTTT,CATRRGQTQYF
.,TRBV6-5,.,TRBJ1-1,TGTGCCAGCACTCTGATGGGGGGGGGCGAAGCTTTCTTT,CASTLMGGGEAFF
.,TRBV19,TRBD1,TRBJ1-2,TGTGCCAGTAGTATAGATTCCGGGACAGGTCAAAACTATGGCTACACCTTC,CASSIDSGTGQNYGYTF
.,TRBV29-1,.,TRBJ1-3,TGCAGCGTTGACACAGGTTCTGGAAACACCATATATTTT,CSVDTGSGNTIYF
.,TRBV2,.,TRBJ1-5,TGTGCCAGCCATCCGGGGAGCAATCAGCCCCAGCATTTT,CASHPGSNQPQHF
.,TRBV24-1,.,TRBJ2-3,TGTGCCACCAGTGATGGACTCGGACGGATCACAGATACGCAGTATTTT,CATSDGLGRITDTQYF
.,TRBV12-5,.,TRBJ2-1,TGTGCTAGTGGCCGGAGCTCCTACAATGAGCAGTTCTTC,CASGRSSYNEQFF
once,TRBV28,TRBD2,TRBJ2-1,TGTGCCAGCAGTTTTCAGAAGTCTTTTAGCGGGAGTGAGGCGTGTGAGCAGTTCTTC,CASSFQKSFSGSEACEQFF
.,TRBV5-5,TRBD1,TRBJ1-1,TGTGCCAGCAGCTTGGGCGACCCCAGCCGGGACAGGTGGCTGAGCACTGAAGCTTTCTTT,CASSLGDPSRDRWLSTEAFF
.,TRBV6-5,.,TRBJ2-5,TGTGCCAGCAGCCAAACAGGGTTGGAGACCCAGTACTTC,CASSQTGLETQYF
.,TRBV2,TRBD1,TRBJ1-5,TGTGCCAGCAGGACCGGACAGGGCAGGAGCAATCAGCCCCAGCATTTT,CASRTGQGRSNQPQHF
.,TRBV3-1/TRBV3-2,TRBD1,TRBJ2-1,TGTGCCAGCAGCCCCAGCGGGACAGGGGATTACAATGAGCAGTTCTTC,CASSPSGTGDYNEQFF
once,TRBV4-1,.,TRBJ2-3,TGCGCCAGCAGCCAAGATGTCAGGGGAGGGAGTACGCAGTATTTT,CASSQDVRGGSTQYF
.,TRBV6-5,.,TRBJ2-5,TGTGCCAGCAGCCGAACAGGGCGAGAGACCCAGTACTTC,CASSRTGRETQYF
.,TRBV3-1/TRBV3-2,.,TRBJ2-7,TGTGCCAGCAGCCGGGACACCTACGAGCAGTACTTC,CASSRDTYEQYF
.,TRBV6-5,.,TRBJ1-1,TGTGCCAGCAGTATAGGACAGACTGAATCCGAAGCTTTCTTT,CASSIGQTESEAFF
.,TRBV5-4,.,TRBJ1-2,TGTGCCAGCAGCGTGTCGGGAACAGTGGGGGGTGGCTACACCTTC,CASSVSGTVGGGYTF
.,TRBV27,.,TRBJ2-1,TGTGCCAGCAGTTTAATCGTTGGGACAACGTTAGTGCAGTTCTTC,CASSLIVGTTLVQFF
.,TRBV14,.,TRBJ1-2,TGTACCAGCAGCCCTGTCAGGGGATGGGCGTATGGCTACACCTTC,CTSSPVRGWAYGYTF
.,TRBV2,.,TRBJ1-2,TGTGCCAGCAGTGATCTGGGGGGCTATGGCTACACCTTC,CASSDLGGYGYTF
.,TRBV5-5,TRBD2,TRBJ2-7,TGTGCCAGCAGCTCCGGGACTAGCGGGAGGACCCGGGACTACGAGCAGTACTTC,CASSSGTSGRTRDYEQYF
.,TRBV10-1,TRBD1,TRBJ1-5,TGCGCCAGCAAGTCCGCGGATGACAGGGCAATTTGGGGCAATCAGCCCCAGCATTTT,CASKSADDRAIWGNQPQHF
.,TRBV10-1,.,TRBJ2-2,TGCGCCAGCAGTGAGTCTCAGCGGTACCCCACCGGGGAGCTGTTTTTT,CASSESQRYPTGELFF
.,TRBV6-5,TRBD1,TRBJ2-7,TGTGCCAGCAGCAGGGACAGCGGCTACGAGCAGTACTTC,CASSRDSGYEQYF
.,TRBV7-2,.,TRBJ1-1,TGTGCCAGCAGCTTAGACCGACAGAACACTGAAGCTTTCTTT,CASSLDRQNTEAFF
.,TRBV7-3,TRBD1,TRBJ2-1,TGTGCCAGCAGCTTATTGGGGACAGGGGTGTACAATGAGCAGTTCTTC,CASSLLGTGVYNEQFF
.,TRBV5-4,TRBD2,TRBJ2-3,TGTGCCAGCAGACCTGGGACTAGCGGGGTTACAGATACGCAGTATTTT,CASRPGTSGVTDTQYF
.,TRBV7-9,TRBD2,TRBJ2-7,TGTGCCAGCAACCCCCTAAGGACTAGCGGGACTTACGAGCAGTACTTC,CASNPLRTSGTYEQYF
.,TRBV6-5,TRBD1,TRBJ2-4,TGTGCCAGCGGACGACAGGGGCCCGCCAAAAACATTCAGTACTTC,CASGRQGPAKNIQYF
.,TRBV9,.,TRBJ2-7,TGTGCCAGCAGCGTAGCGCAGGGCTACGAGCAGTACTTC,CASSVAQGYEQYF
few,TRBV11-3,.,TRBJ1-6,TGTGCCAGCAGCCTACCGAGCCCAAAGAATAATTCACCCCTCCACTTT,CASSLPSPKNNSPLHF
.,TRBV29-1,TRBD2,TRBJ2-5,TGCAGCGTTGTCGTTTCTGGGTCGGGAGGTCGGTACTTC,CSVVVSGSGGRYF
.,TRBV6-5,TRBD2,TRBJ2-1,TGTGCCAGCAGGAAAGCGGGGGACCTCTCCAATGAGCAGTTCTTC,CASRKAGDLSNEQFF
.,TRBV27,TRBD1,TRBJ1-2,TGTGCCAGCAGTCCGAAACCGGACAGGGCGTATGGCTACACCTTC,CASSPKPDRAYGYTF
.,TRBV27,TRBD2,TRBJ2-7,TGTGCCAGCAACCCTAGCGGGGGGTTGCACTACGAGCAGTACTTC,CASNPSGGLHYEQYF
.,TRBV28,.,TRBJ1-4,TGTGCCAGCAGTTTAGTCTTGGGTGGGCAGGCAGCAACTAATGAAAAACTGTTTTTT,CASSLVLGGQAATNEKLFF
.,TRBV6-5,.,TRBJ2-1,TGTGCCATCTTGAGGGTAAGCTCCTACAATGAGCAGTTCTTC,CAILRVSSYNEQFF
.,TRBV15,.,TRBJ1-1,TGTGCCACCAGCAGAGGTAGGAGGTCTAACACTGAAGCTTTCTTT,CATSRGRRSNTEAFF
.,TRBV6-1,.,TRBJ1-4,TGTGCCAGCAGTGAAGCGCTTTTGTACGGACTGTTTTTT,CASSEALLYGLFF
.,TRBV7-8,TRBD1,TRBJ1-5,TGTGCCAGCAGCTTAAAGGGGACAGGGACGACGTTTACTTATAGCAATCAGCCCCAGCATTTT,CASSLKGTGTTFTYSNQPQHF
once,TRBV7-6,.,TRBJ2-5,TGTGCCAGCAGCTACAAAGAGACCCAGTACTTC,CASSYKETQYF
.,TRBV5-3,.,TRBJ1-5,TGTGCCAGAAGCTTGGACAGGGAGACTCAGCCCCAGCATTTT,CARSLDRETQPQHF
.,TRBV5-1,TRBD1,TRBJ1-1,TGCGCCAGCAGCTTCCCGGGACAGGGCACTGAAGCTTTCTTT,CASSFPGQGTEAFF
.,TRBV4-1,.,TRBJ2-2,TGCGCCAGCAGTCCGACTAGTGCGAACACCGGGGAGCTGTTTTTT,CASSPTSANTGELFF
.,TRBV2,.,TRBJ2-4,TGTGCCAGCGGGGCGCTGGGCATTCAGTACTTC,CASGALGIQYF
.,TRBV5-1,.,TRBJ2-5,TGCGCCAGCAGCTTGGCGGCGGGACTCCAAGAGACCCAGTACTTC,CASSLAAGLQETQYF
.,TRBV24-1,TRBD2,TRBJ2-1,TGTGCCAGCTCCTTAGCGGGTGAGCAGTTCTTC,CASSLAGEQFF
.,TRBV12-3/TRBV12-4,.,TRBJ2-7,TGTGCCAGCAACCTCAACAGCTACGAGCAGTACTTC,CASNLNSYEQYF